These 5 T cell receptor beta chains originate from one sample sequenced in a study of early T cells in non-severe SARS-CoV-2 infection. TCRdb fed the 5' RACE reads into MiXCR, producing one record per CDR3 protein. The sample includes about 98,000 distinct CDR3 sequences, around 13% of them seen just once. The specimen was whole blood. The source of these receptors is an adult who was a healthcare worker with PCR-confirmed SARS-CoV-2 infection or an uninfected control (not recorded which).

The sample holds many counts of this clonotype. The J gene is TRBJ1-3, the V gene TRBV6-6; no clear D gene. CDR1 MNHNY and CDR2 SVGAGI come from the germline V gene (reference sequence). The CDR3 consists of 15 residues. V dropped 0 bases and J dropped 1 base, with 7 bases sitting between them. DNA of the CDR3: TGTGCCAGCAGTTACTCTCGTTTATCTGGAAACACCATATATTTT. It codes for CASSYSRLSGNTIYF.

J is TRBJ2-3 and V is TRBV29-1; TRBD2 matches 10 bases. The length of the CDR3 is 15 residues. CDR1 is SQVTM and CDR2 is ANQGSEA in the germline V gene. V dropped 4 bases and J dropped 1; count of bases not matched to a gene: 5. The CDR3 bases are TGCAGCGTTGGTAGGGGGACTAGCGGCACAGATACGCAGTATTTT. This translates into CSVGRGTSGTDTQYF.

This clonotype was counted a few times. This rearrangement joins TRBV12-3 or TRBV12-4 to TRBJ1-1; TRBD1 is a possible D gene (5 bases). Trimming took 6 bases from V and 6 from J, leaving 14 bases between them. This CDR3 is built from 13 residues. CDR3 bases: TGTGCCAGCAGCCCGGGACGGGTCGCTGAAGCTTTCTTT. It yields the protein CASSPGRVAEAFF.

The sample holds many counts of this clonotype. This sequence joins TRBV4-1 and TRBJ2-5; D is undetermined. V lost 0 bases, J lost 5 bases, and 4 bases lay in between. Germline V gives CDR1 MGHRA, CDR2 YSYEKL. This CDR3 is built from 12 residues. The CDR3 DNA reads TGCGCCAGCAGCCAAGACCGGGAGACCCAGTACTTC. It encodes CASSQDRETQYF.

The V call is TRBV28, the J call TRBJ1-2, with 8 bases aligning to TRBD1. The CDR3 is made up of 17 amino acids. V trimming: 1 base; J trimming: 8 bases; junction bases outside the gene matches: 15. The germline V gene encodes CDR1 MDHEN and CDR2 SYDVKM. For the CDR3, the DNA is TGTGCCAGCAGTTTATCCGGGACAGGCCGTATTGGGAGAGGCTACACCTTC. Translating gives CASSLSGTGRIGRGYTF.